Below are 10 T cell receptor beta chains sequenced from a single sample in a study of siplizumab effects on memory and regulatory T cells. Here immunoSEQ multiplex PCR was the method, and the copy in TCRdb shows in-frame clones only, minus some. The sample consists of more than 95,000 clones, approximately 94% of them appearing once. Material for sequencing was CD4+ T cells sorted from blood. These receptors came from a human donor in good health.

V is TRBV2 and J is TRBJ2-7; possible D gene TRBD2, 7 bases. V lost 7 bases, J lost 12 bases, and 19 bases lay in between. Per germline, CDR1 SNHLY and CDR2 FYNNEI. The CDR3 has 12 residues. In nucleotides, the CDR3 is TGTGCCAGCAACGGGGGGACAAGTTTCCCGTACTTC. Translation gives CASNGGTSFPYF. Filled out from reference TRBV2 and TRBJ2-7, the complete variable domain reads EPEVTQTPSHQVTQMGQEVILRCVPISNHLYFYWYRQILGQKVEFLVSFYNNEISEKSEIFDDQFSVERPDGSNFTLKIRSTKLEDSAMYFCASNGGTSFPYFGPGTRLTVT.

This clone was found a few times. The J gene is TRBJ1-5, the V gene TRBV10-3; D is unresolved. Germline CDR1 is ENHRY and CDR2 is SYGVKD. This CDR3 has 14 amino acids. V lost 4 bases to trimming and J lost 3 bases, with 10 bases between them. Written as DNA, the CDR3 is TGTGCCATCAGTGTCGGTGGAACCAATCAGCCCCAGCATTTT. Translating it yields CAISVGGTNQPQHF.

The CDR3 coding sequence is TGTGCCAGCAGTGAATCTTTGACAACCACGCACCGGGGCTACACCTTC. Translation: CASSESLTTTHRGYTF. The chain couples TRBV6-1 to TRBJ1-2, with D unclear. Trimming left V 2 bases short and J 8 bases short, with 21 bases between. CDR3 length: 16 amino acids. Per germline, CDR1 MNHNS and CDR2 SASEGT.

The chain joins TRBV30 to TRBJ1-3; the match to TRBD1 covers 8 bases. The CDR3 has 13 residues. The trim removed 5 bases at V and 3 bases at J, leaving 3 bases unmatched. The germline V gene encodes CDR1 GTSNPN and CDR2 SVGIG (reference sequence). The CDR3 bases are TGTGCCTGGGGGACAGGTCTTGGAAACACCATATATTTT. This sequence encodes CAWGTGLGNTIYF.

This sequence joins TRBV18 and TRBJ1-2, with 7 bases aligning to TRBD1. The V and J ends lost 4 bases and 4 bases, in that order; junction bases with no gene match: 6. The CDR3 totals 14 residues. In germline, CDR1 is KGHSH, CDR2 LQKENI. CDR3 region: CASSQGRDSYGYTF. The CDR3 nucleotides read TGTGCCAGCTCACAGGGCCGGGACAGCTATGGCTACACCTTC.

This clone was detected only once. This chain connects TRBV15 to TRBJ2-7, with a tentative D call TRBD1 (5 bases). The V gene's germline CDR1 is LNHNV and CDR2 YYDKDF (reference sequence). The CDR3 extends over 14 amino acids. V was clipped by 0 bases and J by 6 bases, with 12 bases between them. The CDR3 DNA reads TGTGCCACCAGCAGAGAAGGGGCCGGCCGCGAGCAGTACTTC. Translated, it gives CATSREGAGREQYF.

This chain's CDR3 is CASMVFWSYTF. In DNA form, the CDR3 reads TGTGCCAGTATGGTTTTCTGGAGCTACACCTTC. The chain joins TRBV19 to TRBJ1-2; no clear D gene. The germline V gene encodes CDR1 LNHDA and CDR2 SQIVND (reference sequence). There are 11 residues in the CDR3. The ends were cut back, 7 bases at V and 9 bases at J, with 12 bases in the middle.

V and J are TRBV19 and TRBJ1-6, with D possibly TRBD1 on 5 matching bases. Trimming stripped 8 bases from V and 6 bases from J, with 8 bases between. The CDR3 sequence is 12 residues long. CDR1 is LNHDA and CDR2 is SQIVND in the germline V gene (reference sequence). CDR3 nucleotide sequence: TGTGCCAGTGGGGCTGGTAATTCACCCCTCCACTTT. Translated, it gives CASGAGNSPLHF.

A note on this clone: Germline is not matched at one junction end, which may reflect a read error. This rearrangement joins TRBV30 to TRBJ1-2; possible D gene TRBD1, 5 bases. Germline CDR1 GTSNPN, CDR2 SVGIG (reference sequence). This CDR3 spans 9 amino acids. The CDR3 here is CAWGTSGVF. The CDR3, as DNA: TGTGCCTGGGGGACCAGCGGGGTTTTC.

The chain recombines TRBV7-2 with TRBJ2-2, with 8 positions matching TRBD1. V shed 1 base, J shed 7 bases, and the junction held 5 bases outside the gene matches. The CDR3 is 15 residues long. CDR1 and CDR2 (germline): SGHTA, FQGNSA. The CDR3 coding sequence is TGTGCCAGCAGCTTAGGACAGGGGAGTAACGGGGAGCTGTTTTTT. Its protein is CASSLGQGSNGELFF. The entire variable domain, with the rest obtained from reference TRBV7-2 and TRBJ2-2, is as follows: GAGVSQSPSNKVTEKGKDVELRCDPISGHTALYWYRQSLGQGLEFLIYFQGNSAPDKSGLPSDRFSAERTGGSVSTLTIQRTQQEDSAVYLCASSLGQGSNGELFFGEGSRLTVL.